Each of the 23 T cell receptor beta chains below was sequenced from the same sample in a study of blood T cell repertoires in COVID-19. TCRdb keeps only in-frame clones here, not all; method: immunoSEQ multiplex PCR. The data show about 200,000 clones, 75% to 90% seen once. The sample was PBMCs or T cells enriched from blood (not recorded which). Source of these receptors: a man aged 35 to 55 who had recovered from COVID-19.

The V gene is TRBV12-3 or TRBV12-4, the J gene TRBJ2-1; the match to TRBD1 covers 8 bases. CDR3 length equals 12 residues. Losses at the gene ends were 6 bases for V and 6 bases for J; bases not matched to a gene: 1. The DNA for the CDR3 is TGTGCCAGCAGGGACAGGGCCAATGAGCAGTTCTTC. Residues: CASRDRANEQFF.

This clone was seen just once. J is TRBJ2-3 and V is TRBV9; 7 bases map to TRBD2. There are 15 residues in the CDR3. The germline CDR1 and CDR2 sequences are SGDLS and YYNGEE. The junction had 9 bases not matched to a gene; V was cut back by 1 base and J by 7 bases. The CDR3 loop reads CASSVSAGYMNTQYF. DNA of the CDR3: TGTGCCAGCAGCGTATCAGCGGGGTATATGAATACGCAGTATTTT.

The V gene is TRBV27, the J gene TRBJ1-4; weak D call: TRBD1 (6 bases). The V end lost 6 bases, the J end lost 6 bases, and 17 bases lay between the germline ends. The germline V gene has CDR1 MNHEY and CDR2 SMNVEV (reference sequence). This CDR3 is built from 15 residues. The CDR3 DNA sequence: TGTGCCAGCAGCAAACCGGGGGGGGCGGATGAAAAACTGTTTTTT. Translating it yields CASSKPGGADEKLFF.

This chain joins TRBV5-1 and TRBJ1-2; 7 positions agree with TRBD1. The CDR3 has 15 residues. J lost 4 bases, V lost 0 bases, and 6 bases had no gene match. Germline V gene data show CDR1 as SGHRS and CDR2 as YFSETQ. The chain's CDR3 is CASSLDGQAIYGYTF. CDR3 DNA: TGCGCCAGCAGCTTGGACGGACAGGCCATCTATGGCTACACCTTC. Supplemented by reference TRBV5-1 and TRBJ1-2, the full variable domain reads KAGVTQTPRYLIKTRGQQVTLSCSPISGHRSVSWYQQTPGQGLQFLFEYFSETQRNKGNFPGRFSGRQFSNSRSEMNVSTLELGDSALYLCASSLDGQAIYGYTFGSGTRLTVV.

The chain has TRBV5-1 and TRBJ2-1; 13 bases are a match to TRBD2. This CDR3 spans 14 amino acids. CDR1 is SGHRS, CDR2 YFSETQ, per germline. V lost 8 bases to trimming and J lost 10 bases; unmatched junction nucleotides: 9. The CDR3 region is CASRLAGGPREQFF. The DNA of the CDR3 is TGCGCCAGTCGACTAGCGGGAGGACCAAGGGAGCAGTTCTTC.

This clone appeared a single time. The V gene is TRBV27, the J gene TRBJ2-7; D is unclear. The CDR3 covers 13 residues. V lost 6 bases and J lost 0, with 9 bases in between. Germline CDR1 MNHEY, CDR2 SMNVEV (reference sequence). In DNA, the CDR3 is TGTGCCAGCAGACCTGGCCCCTCCTACGAGCAGTACTTC. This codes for CASRPGPSYEQYF.

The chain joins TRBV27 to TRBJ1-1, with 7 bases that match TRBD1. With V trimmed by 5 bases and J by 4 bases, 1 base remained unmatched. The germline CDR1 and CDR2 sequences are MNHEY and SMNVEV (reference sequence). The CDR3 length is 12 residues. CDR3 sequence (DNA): TGTGCCAGCAGTCGACAGGGCACTGAAGCTTTCTTT. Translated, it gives CASSRQGTEAFF.

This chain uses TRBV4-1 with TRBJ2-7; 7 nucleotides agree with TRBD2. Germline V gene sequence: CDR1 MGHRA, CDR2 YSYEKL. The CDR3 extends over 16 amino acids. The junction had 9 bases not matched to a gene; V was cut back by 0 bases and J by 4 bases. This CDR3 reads CASSQDGPSGAYEQYF. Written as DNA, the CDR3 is TGCGCCAGCAGCCAAGACGGGCCTAGCGGTGCATACGAGCAGTACTTC.

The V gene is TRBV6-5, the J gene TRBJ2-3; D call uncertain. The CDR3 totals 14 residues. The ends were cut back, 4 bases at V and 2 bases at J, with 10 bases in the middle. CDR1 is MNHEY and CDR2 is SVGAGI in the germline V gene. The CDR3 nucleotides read TGTGCCAGCAGTTTTACAGACCACACAGATACGCAGTATTTT. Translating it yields CASSFTDHTDTQYF.

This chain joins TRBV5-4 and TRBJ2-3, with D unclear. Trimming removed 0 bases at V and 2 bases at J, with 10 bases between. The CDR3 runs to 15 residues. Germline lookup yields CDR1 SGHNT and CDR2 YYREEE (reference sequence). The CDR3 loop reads CASSLGSSDTDTQYF. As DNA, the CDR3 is TGTGCCAGCAGCTTGGGCTCGTCAGACACAGATACGCAGTATTTT. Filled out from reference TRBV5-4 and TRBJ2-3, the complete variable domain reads ETGVTQSPTHLIKTRGQQVTLRCSSQSGHNTVSWYQQALGQGPQFIFQYYREEENGRGNFPPRFSGLQFPNYSSELNVNALELDDSALYLCASSLGSSDTDTQYFGPGTRLTVL.

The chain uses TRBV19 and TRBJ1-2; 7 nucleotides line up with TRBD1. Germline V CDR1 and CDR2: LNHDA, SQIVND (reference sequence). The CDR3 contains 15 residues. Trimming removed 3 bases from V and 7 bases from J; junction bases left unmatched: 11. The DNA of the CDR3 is TGTGCCAGTAGTATCAACCCGACAGGGACGAGTGGCTACACCTTC. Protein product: CASSINPTGTSGYTF.

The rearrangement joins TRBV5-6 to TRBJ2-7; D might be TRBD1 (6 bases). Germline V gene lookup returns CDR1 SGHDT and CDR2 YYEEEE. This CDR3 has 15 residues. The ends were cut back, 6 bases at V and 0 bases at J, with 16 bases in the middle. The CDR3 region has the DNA TGTGCCAGCATCGAACAGGGTGGGGGCTCCTACGAGCAGTACTTC. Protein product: CASIEQGGGSYEQYF.

This CDR3 reads CASHSDRGEETQYF. CDR3 coding DNA: TGTGCCAGCCACTCGGACAGGGGGGAAGAGACCCAGTACTTC. J is TRBJ2-5 and V is TRBV2, with 10 bases fitting TRBD1. CDR1 is SNHLY and CDR2 is FYNNEI in the germline V gene. The CDR3 is 14 residues long. After removal of 8 bases from V and 3 bases from J, the junction contained 6 bases not matched to a gene.

For the CDR3, the DNA is TGTGCCAGCAGCGTAGAACAGGGTCGAGAGCAGTACTTC. Its protein is CASSVEQGREQYF. The J gene is TRBJ2-7, the V gene TRBV9; a weak D match, TRBD1 (6 bases). The germline V gene encodes CDR1 SGDLS and CDR2 YYNGEE. Trimming removed 0 bases from V and 7 bases from J, with 11 bases in between. CDR3 length: 13 amino acids.

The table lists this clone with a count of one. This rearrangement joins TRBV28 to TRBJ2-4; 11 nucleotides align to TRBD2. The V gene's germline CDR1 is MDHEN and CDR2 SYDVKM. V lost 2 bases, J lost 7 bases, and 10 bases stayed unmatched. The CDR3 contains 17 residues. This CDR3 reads CASSLTSGGASWNIQYF. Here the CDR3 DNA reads TGTGCCAGCAGTTTAACTAGCGGGGGAGCCTCTTGGAACATTCAGTACTTC.

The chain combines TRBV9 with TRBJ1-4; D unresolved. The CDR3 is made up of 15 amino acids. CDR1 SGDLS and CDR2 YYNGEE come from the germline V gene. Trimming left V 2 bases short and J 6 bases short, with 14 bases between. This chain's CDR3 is CASSVTPGHDEKLFF. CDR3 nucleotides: TGTGCCAGCAGCGTGACCCCGGGTCACGATGAAAAACTGTTTTTT.

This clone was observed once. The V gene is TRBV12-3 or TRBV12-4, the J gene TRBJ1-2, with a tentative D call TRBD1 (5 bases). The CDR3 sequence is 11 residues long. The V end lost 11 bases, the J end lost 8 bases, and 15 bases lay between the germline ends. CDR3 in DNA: TGTGCCGCCGGGGGATTTGAAGGCTACACCTTC. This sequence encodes CAAGGFEGYTF.

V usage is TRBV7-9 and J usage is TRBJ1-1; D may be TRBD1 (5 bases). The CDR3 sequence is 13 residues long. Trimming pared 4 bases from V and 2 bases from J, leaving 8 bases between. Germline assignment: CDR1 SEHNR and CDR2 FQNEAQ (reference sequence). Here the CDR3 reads CASSSRANTEAFF. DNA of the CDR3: TGTGCCAGCAGCTCCAGGGCTAACACTGAAGCTTTCTTT.

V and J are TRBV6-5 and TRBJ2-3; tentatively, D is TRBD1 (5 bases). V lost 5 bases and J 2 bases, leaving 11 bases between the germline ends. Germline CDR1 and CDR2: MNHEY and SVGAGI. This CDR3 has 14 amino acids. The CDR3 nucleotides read TGTGCCAGCAGTCCGAGACAGTACACAGATACGCAGTATTTT. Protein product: CASSPRQYTDTQYF.

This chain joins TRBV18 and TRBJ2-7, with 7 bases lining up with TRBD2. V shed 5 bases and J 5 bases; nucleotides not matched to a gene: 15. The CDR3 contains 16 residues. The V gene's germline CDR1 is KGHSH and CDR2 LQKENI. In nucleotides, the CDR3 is TGTGCCAGCTCAGTCTTCAATCGGGAGGTTGGAAACGAGCAGTACTTC. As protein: CASSVFNREVGNEQYF.

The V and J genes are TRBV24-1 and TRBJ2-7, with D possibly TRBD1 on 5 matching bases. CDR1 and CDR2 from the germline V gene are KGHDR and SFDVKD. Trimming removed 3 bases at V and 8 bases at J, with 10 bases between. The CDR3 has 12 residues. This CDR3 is CATSDRGVQQYF. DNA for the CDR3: TGTGCCACCAGTGATAGGGGTGTTCAGCAGTACTTC.

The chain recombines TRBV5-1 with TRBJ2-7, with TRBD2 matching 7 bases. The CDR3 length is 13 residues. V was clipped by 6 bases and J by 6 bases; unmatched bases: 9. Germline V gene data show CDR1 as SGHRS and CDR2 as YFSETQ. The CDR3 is CASTPSGTGEQYF. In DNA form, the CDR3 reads TGCGCCAGCACCCCGAGCGGGACCGGCGAGCAGTACTTC.

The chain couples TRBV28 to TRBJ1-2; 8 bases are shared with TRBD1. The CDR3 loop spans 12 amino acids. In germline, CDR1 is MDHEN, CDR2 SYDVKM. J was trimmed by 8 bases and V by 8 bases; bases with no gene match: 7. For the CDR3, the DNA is TGTGCCAGCGGTCAGACAGGGGAAGGCTACACCTTC. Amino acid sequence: CASGQTGEGYTF.